Presented here are 27 T cell receptor beta chains from one specimen sequenced in a study of blood T cell repertoires in COVID-19. The table came from immunoSEQ multiplex PCR; TCRdb's copy has only in-frame clones and leaves some out. The repertoire consists of roughly 330,000 clones, with nearly 90% occurring once and the leading ten covering around 6%. The material sequenced was PBMCs or T cells enriched from blood (not recorded which). The receptors come from a woman aged 25-40 years who had recovered from COVID-19.

J is TRBJ2-1 and V is TRBV5-6, with TRBD1 matching over 10 bases. Germline V gene data show CDR1 as SGHDT and CDR2 as YYEEEE. The junction had 5 bases not matched to a gene; V was cut back by 4 bases and J by 1 base. This CDR3 contains 16 residues. The chain's CDR3 is CASSLMDRGSYNEQFF. The CDR3 DNA follows: TGTGCCAGCAGCCTCATGGACAGGGGGTCCTACAATGAGCAGTTCTTC.

The chain links TRBV11-2 to TRBJ2-7, with 7 bases lining up with TRBD1. This CDR3 is 15 amino acids long. Germline-derived CDR1 and CDR2 are SGHAT and FQNNGV. V was clipped by 0 bases and J by 9 bases; unmatched bases: 11. CDR3 in DNA: TGTGCCAGCAGCTTAGATGCGCCGACAGGGAAGACGCAGTACTTC. Translation gives CASSLDAPTGKTQYF.

V is TRBV2 and J is TRBJ1-2; 8 nucleotides align to TRBD1. This CDR3 contains 14 residues. Germline-derived CDR1 and CDR2 are SNHLY and FYNNEI. Trimming at V came to 6 bases and at J to 3 bases, leaving 6 bases not matched to a gene. CDR3 sequence: CASRGQGFDYGYTF. The CDR3 coding sequence is TGTGCCAGCAGAGGACAGGGCTTCGACTATGGCTACACCTTC.

The CDR3 reads CASTGRDSNQPQHF. Here the CDR3 DNA reads TGTGCCAGCACCGGCAGGGATAGCAATCAGCCCCAGCATTTT. The chain uses TRBV6-5 and TRBJ1-5; tentatively, D is TRBD1 (5 bases). The germline CDR1 and CDR2 sequences are MNHEY and SVGAGI. The V end was cut by 7 bases, the J end by 0 bases, with 10 bases between. The CDR3 has 14 residues.

This chain joins TRBV5-1 and TRBJ2-7; 7 bases are shared with TRBD1. CDR3 size: 15 residues. CDR1 is SGHRS and CDR2 is YFSETQ in the germline V gene. Trimming cost V 0 bases and J 1 base; bases outside gene matches: 4. Here the CDR3 reads CASSLVAGGSYEQYF. The CDR3 DNA is TGCGCCAGCAGCTTGGTCGCAGGGGGTTCCTACGAGCAGTACTTC.

The chain couples TRBV5-8 to TRBJ1-1; no reliable D call. This CDR3 is 13 amino acids long. V was clipped by 0 bases and J by 4 bases, with 7 bases between them. Germline CDR1 SGHTS, CDR2 YDEGEE. CDR3 sequence reads: CASSLAPGTEAFF. The CDR3 DNA reads as TGTGCCAGCAGCTTGGCCCCGGGCACTGAAGCTTTCTTT.

V usage is TRBV7-9 and J usage is TRBJ1-1, with D hard to call. This CDR3 has 15 residues. V dropped 0 bases and J dropped 4 bases, with 12 bases sitting between them. Germline CDR1 reads SEHNR; CDR2 reads FQNEAQ (reference sequence). For the CDR3, the DNA is TGTGCCAGCAGCTTAGCGGGAGTTTCGACCACTGAAGCTTTCTTT. This translates into CASSLAGVSTTEAFF.

The chain combines TRBV19 with TRBJ2-7, with TRBD1 identical over 8 bases. The CDR3 is 13 residues long. V dropped 5 bases and J dropped 4; count of bases not matched to a gene: 4. Germline CDR1 is LNHDA and CDR2 is SQIVND (reference sequence). The chain's CDR3 is CASSFGQGYEQYF. CDR3 DNA sequence: TGTGCCAGTAGTTTCGGACAGGGATACGAGCAGTACTTC.

This chain links TRBV27 with TRBJ2-7; D gene uncertain. V lost 4 bases, J lost 0 bases, and 10 bases lay in between. Looked up from germline, CDR1 is MNHEY and CDR2 is SMNVEV (reference sequence). The CDR3 contains 14 residues. The CDR3: CASSSPLSSYEQYF. The CDR3 bases are TGTGCCAGCAGTTCCCCCCTGAGCTCCTACGAGCAGTACTTC.

V and J are TRBV6-1 and TRBJ1-5, with D possibly TRBD1 on 5 matching bases. The CDR3 is 14 residues long. Trimming took off 3 bases at V and 7 bases at J, with 13 bases between the two ends. Germline lookup yields CDR1 MNHNS and CDR2 SASEGT. CDR3 protein: CASSEGGRDQPQHF. CDR3 coding DNA: TGTGCCAGCAGTGAGGGGGGTAGGGACCAGCCCCAGCATTTT.

The V gene is TRBV9, the J gene TRBJ1-6; a weak D match, TRBD1 (6 bases). Germline V gene sequence: CDR1 SGDLS, CDR2 YYNGEE. V shed 0 bases and J shed 6 bases, with 10 bases lying between them. The CDR3 totals 15 residues. The CDR3: CASSVGTEVNSPLHF. The CDR3 DNA is TGTGCCAGCAGCGTAGGGACAGAAGTTAATTCACCCCTCCACTTT.

The genes are TRBV9 and TRBJ2-2, with D perhaps matching TRBD1 (6 bases). Germline V gives CDR1 SGDLS, CDR2 YYNGEE. The CDR3 runs 19 residues. With 4 bases removed from V and 2 bases from J, the gap between germline ends came to 24 bases. The CDR3 DNA reads TGTGCCAGCAGCCCCCACCCTTCAGGGGAAGGGACCAACACCGGGGAGCTGTTTTTT. Its protein product is CASSPHPSGEGTNTGELFF.

The chain combines TRBV4-3 with TRBJ2-5; 9 nucleotides agree with TRBD1. The CDR3 length is 15 residues. Unmatched junction bases numbered 7, after V lost 3 bases and J lost 5 bases. Germline V CDR1 and CDR2: LGHNA, YSLEER. The CDR3 coding sequence is TGCGCCAGCAGCCATGCGTCCGGGACAGGGGAGACCCAGTACTTC. As protein: CASSHASGTGETQYF.

The chain combines TRBV4-2 with TRBJ2-1; 13 nucleotides line up with TRBD2. The V and J ends lost 3 bases and 4 bases, in that order; junction bases with no gene match: 6. The CDR3 spans 17 residues. CDR1 is LGHNA, CDR2 YNFKEQ, per germline. CDR3 coding DNA: TGTGCCAGCAGCCAGCGGGGACTAGCGGGGTTGTACAATGAGCAGTTCTTC. Translating gives CASSQRGLAGLYNEQFF.

This clone has a handful of counts. The same CDR3 can be traced to other DNA sequences in this sample. The genes are TRBV19 and TRBJ1-1; D gene unclear. Trimming stripped 1 base from V and 1 base from J, with 4 bases between. This CDR3 contains 13 residues. Per germline, CDR1 LNHDA and CDR2 SQIVND (reference sequence). The CDR3 spells CASSIGGNTEAFF. CDR3 in DNA: TGTGCCAGTAGTATAGGAGGGAACACTGAAGCTTTCTTT.

This clone was observed once. The rearrangement joins TRBV11-2 to TRBJ2-3; 13 bases fit TRBD2. J was trimmed by 4 bases and V by 1 base; bases with no gene match: 5. This CDR3 is 17 amino acids long. CDR1 and CDR2 (germline): SGHAT, FQNNGV. Written as DNA, the CDR3 is TGTGCCAGCAGCTTAGTACTAGCGGGGGGGCCGGCAGATACGCAGTATTTT. Its protein is CASSLVLAGGPADTQYF.

The count of this clone is one. This chain links TRBV6-5 with TRBJ2-7, with 8 bases matching TRBD1. This CDR3 is 15 amino acids long. The J segment lost 6 bases and the V segment lost 5 bases, leaving 12 bases of the junction unmatched. Germline V lookup: CDR1 MNHEY, CDR2 SVGAGI. The CDR3 DNA sequence: TGTGCCAGCAGTATGGGACAGGTGGTGGGAGTCGAGCAGTACTTC. Translation gives CASSMGQVVGVEQYF.

This chain joins TRBV9 and TRBJ2-1; D unresolved. CDR3 length: 15 amino acids. Looked up from germline, CDR1 is SGDLS and CDR2 is YYNGEE. V was shortened by 1 base and J by 8 bases, with 16 bases between the two germline ends. The CDR3 region is CASSVSWVGAHEQFF. Written as DNA, the CDR3 is TGTGCCAGCAGCGTAAGCTGGGTAGGAGCCCATGAGCAGTTCTTC.

CDR3 DNA: TGTGCCAGCAGCACTAGCGGGGGGGCGGCAGATACGCAGTATTTT. This translates into CASSTSGGAADTQYF. The rearrangement joins TRBV6-5 to TRBJ2-3; 13 nucleotides match TRBD2. The V segment lost 6 bases and the J segment 4 bases; nucleotides outside the gene matches: 4. The CDR3 spans 15 residues. Germline V gene sequence: CDR1 MNHEY, CDR2 SVGAGI.

The V and J genes are TRBV19 and TRBJ1-3, with D possibly matching TRBD1 (5 bases). Germline V gene lookup returns CDR1 LNHDA and CDR2 SQIVND (reference sequence). The CDR3 has 17 residues. V lost 1 base and J lost 4, with 17 bases in between. The CDR3: CASSIARDFSSGNTIYF. CDR3 nucleotides: TGTGCCAGTAGTATAGCTCGGGACTTCTCGTCGGGAAACACCATATATTTT.

In its sample, this clone was seen a few times. This chain connects TRBV2 to TRBJ1-2; perhaps TRBD1 as D (5 bases). Germline assignment: CDR1 SNHLY and CDR2 FYNNEI. This CDR3 is built from 13 residues. V gave up 6 bases and J gave up 6 bases, with 14 bases separating them. CDR3 bases: TGTGCCAGCAGCCTCCAGGGCTCCGATGGCTACACCTTC. Its translation: CASSLQGSDGYTF.

The rearrangement uses TRBV7-3 and TRBJ2-1; 8 bases are a match to TRBD2. This CDR3 is 15 amino acids long. The germline V gene encodes CDR1 SGHTA and CDR2 FQGTGA. With V trimmed by 5 bases and J by 8 bases, 11 bases remained unmatched. CDR3 loop: CASSPTGTSNDEQFF. In nucleotides, the CDR3 is TGTGCCAGCAGCCCGACCGGGACTAGTAACGATGAGCAGTTCTTC. The entire variable domain, with the rest obtained from reference TRBV7-3 and TRBJ2-1, is as follows: GAGVSQTPSNKVTEKGKYVELRCDPISGHTALYWYRQSLGQGPEFLIYFQGTGAADDSGLPNDRFFAVRPEGSVSTLKIQRTERGDSAVYLCASSPTGTSNDEQFFGPGTRLTVL.

V gene TRBV5-4 combines with J gene TRBJ1-4, with 9 bases identical to TRBD1. V shed 4 bases, J shed 7 bases, and the junction held 8 bases outside the gene matches. Germline V gives CDR1 SGHNT, CDR2 YYREEE (reference sequence). The CDR3 runs 15 residues. The CDR3 DNA reads as TGTGCCAGCAGCCAAGGACAGGGGAGGGGTGAAAAACTGTTTTTT. It translates to CASSQGQGRGEKLFF.

This clone was detected only once. The CDR3: CASSQEVTGRYGYTF. The CDR3, as DNA: TGTGCCAGCAGCCAAGAGGTGACAGGGAGATATGGCTACACCTTC. V and J are TRBV3-1 (or the pseudogene TRBV3-2) and TRBJ1-2, with 7 bases fitting TRBD1. Per germline, CDR1 LGHDT and CDR2 YNNKEL (reference sequence). The CDR3 loop spans 15 amino acids. V lost 0 bases and J lost 5; bases outside the gene matches: 6.

The rearrangement links TRBV29-1 to TRBJ1-2; D unresolved. Germline CDR1 reads SQVTM; CDR2 reads ANQGSEA. The CDR3 is 13 amino acids. V lost 7 bases, J lost 3 bases, and 15 bases lay in between. CDR3 sequence (DNA): TGCAGCGACCGACATACACTAGACTATGGCTACACCTTC. Translating it yields CSDRHTLDYGYTF.

This rearrangement joins TRBV2 to TRBJ2-1, with 11 positions matching TRBD2. CDR1 is SNHLY, CDR2 FYNNEI, per germline. V lost 2 bases, J lost 9 bases, and 6 bases stayed unmatched. The CDR3 runs to 15 residues. The CDR3 region has the DNA TGTGCCAGCAGTGAACTAGCGGGGGGCCGGGGTGAGCAGTTCTTC. Its protein is CASSELAGGRGEQFF.

J is TRBJ1-1 and V is TRBV10-2, with 8 bases identical to TRBD1. V gave up 5 bases and J gave up 3 bases; unmatched junction bases: 8. Germline V gene sequence: CDR1 WSHSY, CDR2 SAAADI. This CDR3 is built from 15 residues. CDR3 sequence reads: CASSLIGTGYTEAFF. CDR3 DNA: TGCGCCAGCAGTCTAATCGGGACAGGCTACACTGAAGCTTTCTTT.